Below, 10 T cell receptor beta chains from the same sample are listed, as sequenced in a study of control samples from healthy donors and cancer patients. Using immunoSEQ multiplex PCR, the repertoire was profiled, and TCRdb retains in-frame clones only, with some absent. The sample holds over 200,000 clones; roughly 82% are singletons and the top ten take roughly 15%. The source material was PBMCs. The receptor set was obtained from a woman aged 60-70 years with lung cancer.

This clone was observed a few times. The chain joins TRBV5-1 to TRBJ1-1, with 9 bases aligning to TRBD1. V lost 4 bases and J lost 1; bases outside the gene matches: 5. Germline V gene sequence: CDR1 SGHRS, CDR2 YFSETQ. This CDR3 spans 15 amino acids. The CDR3 bases are TGCGCCAGCAGCGGAACAGGGGGCCCGAACACTGAAGCTTTCTTT. This encodes CASSGTGGPNTEAFF.

The CDR3 DNA sequence: TGTGCCAGCAGCTTGGGAACAGGGGGCTTTTCTGGAAACACCATATATTTT. Its protein product is CASSLGTGGFSGNTIYF. The chain carries TRBV5-4 and TRBJ1-3, with 9 bases aligning to TRBD1. This CDR3 has 17 amino acids. Germline CDR1 reads SGHNT; CDR2 reads YYREEE (reference sequence). The V and J ends lost 0 bases and 1 base, in that order; junction bases with no gene match: 5.

The chain combines TRBV4-2 with TRBJ2-1; D possibly uses TRBD1 or TRBD2 (5 bases each). The CDR3 length is 12 residues. The germline gives CDR1 LGHNA, CDR2 YNFKEQ. Deletions cut 3 bases from V and 10 bases from J, with 10 bases between. The CDR3 protein is CASSQGVAEQFF. The CDR3 nucleotides read TGTGCCAGCAGCCAGGGGGTCGCCGAGCAGTTCTTC.

The chain recombines TRBV7-9 with TRBJ1-2; no definite D call. The germline V gene encodes CDR1 SEHNR and CDR2 FQNEAQ (reference sequence). V shed 5 bases and J shed 9 bases, with 19 bases lying between them. The CDR3 spans 14 residues. CDR3 sequence reads: CASSPALGGIRYTF. CDR3 DNA: TGTGCCAGCAGCCCTGCTCTAGGAGGAATTCGCTACACCTTC.

The rearrangement links TRBV5-1 to TRBJ1-1; D remains unclear. V lost 2 bases and J 1 base, leaving 6 bases between the germline ends. The CDR3 spans 13 residues. The germline V gene encodes CDR1 SGHRS and CDR2 YFSETQ. CDR3 region: CASSLQRNTEAFF. As DNA, the CDR3 is TGCGCCAGCAGCTTACAGCGGAACACTGAAGCTTTCTTT. Using reference TRBV5-1 and TRBJ1-1 for the parts outside the CDR3, the full variable domain is KAGVTQTPRYLIKTRGQQVTLSCSPISGHRSVSWYQQTPGQGLQFLFEYFSETQRNKGNFPGRFSGRQFSNSRSEMNVSTLELGDSALYLCASSLQRNTEAFFGQGTRLTVV.

This rearrangement joins TRBV4-1 to TRBJ2-2, with D maybe TRBD2 (6 bases). V gave up 1 base and J gave up 5 bases, with 17 bases separating them. Germline loops: CDR1 MGHRA, CDR2 YSYEKL. The CDR3 totals 17 residues. The CDR3 region has the DNA TGCGCCAGCAGCCAAGGGAGCCTAGCGAGTTGGACCGGGGAGCTGTTTTTT. Its translation is CASSQGSLASWTGELFF.

V usage is TRBV7-6 and J usage is TRBJ2-7; D gene uncertain. The length of the CDR3 is 14 residues. Germline CDR1 and CDR2: SGHVS and FNYEAQ. V shed 4 bases and J shed 3 bases, with 13 bases lying between them. The CDR3 loop reads CASSSQSGLYEQYF. Here the CDR3 DNA reads TGTGCCAGCAGCTCCCAGTCCGGGCTCTACGAGCAGTACTTC. Drawing the rest from reference TRBV7-6 and TRBJ2-7, the complete variable domain is GAGVSQSPRYKVTKRGQDVALRCDPISGHVSLYWYRQALGQGPEFLTYFNYEAQQDKSGLPNDRFSAERPEGSISTLTIQRTEQRDSAMYRCASSSQSGLYEQYFGPGTRLTVT.

This chain joins TRBV18 and TRBJ1-1, with 8 bases fitting TRBD1. V trimming: 3 bases; J trimming: 8 bases; junction bases outside the gene matches: 8. CDR1 KGHSH and CDR2 LQKENI come from the germline V gene. CDR3 length: 14 amino acids. The CDR3 spells CASSPGTGNREAFF. CDR3 sequence (DNA): TGTGCCAGCTCACCGGGGACAGGAAACAGGGAAGCTTTCTTT.

The chain uses TRBV9 and TRBJ2-5, with D perhaps TRBD1 or TRBD2 (5 bases each). From germline, CDR1 is SGDLS and CDR2 YYNGEE. The CDR3 consists of 13 residues. Trimming pared 4 bases from V and 3 bases from J, leaving 10 bases between. Here the CDR3 DNA reads TGTGCCAGCAGCTGGGACGGGAAAGAGACCCAGTACTTC. It codes for CASSWDGKETQYF. Using reference TRBV9 and TRBJ2-5 for the parts outside the CDR3, the full variable domain is DSGVTQTPKHLITATGQRVTLRCSPRSGDLSVYWYQQSLDQGLQFLIQYYNGEERAKGNILERFSAQQFPDLHSELNLSSLELGDSALYFCASSWDGKETQYFGPGTRLLVL.

The genes are TRBV27 and TRBJ1-5; D is unresolved. This CDR3 is 12 amino acids long. Germline V gene lookup returns CDR1 MNHEY and CDR2 SMNVEV (reference sequence). V dropped 3 bases and J dropped 4 bases, with 4 bases sitting between them. The CDR3 DNA reads as TGTGCCAGCAGTTTCAGAAATCAGCCCCAGCATTTT. Protein product: CASSFRNQPQHF.